Sequencing of this TCR beta chain was carried out in a study of T cell repertoires in cytomegalovirus infection. Study background: Use of recently identified HLA-C-restricted and well-studied HLA-B-restricted CMV epitopes was part of the study. An indication of both CMV infection and matching HLA type came from public TCR beta signatures.

Study observations and caveats: The study identified carriers of CMV plus the relevant HLA from cumulative public TCR beta family frequency. The ex vivo response was dominated by HLA-C-restricted CMV-specific TCR beta clonotypes.

V trimming: 6 bases; J trimming: 6 bases; junction bases outside the gene matches: 9. Germline values: CDR1 SQVTM, CDR2 ANQGSEA. The CDR3 totals 13 residues. In this sample, this clonotype turned up once. Its antigen is not known. TCRdb reprocessed the reads with MiXCR, giving one entry per CDR3 protein. The sample lists approximately 300,000 distinct CDR3 sequences; approximately 25% were seen once. The chain couples TRBV29-1 to TRBJ2-7; TRBD2 matches 9 bases. The sample in question was cultured PBMCs, obtained from culture after CMV antigen stimulation. The sequence derives from a human donor in good health (CMV status not recorded). Some clones in this sample may be carry-over from other donors' samples. The CDR3 DNA reads TGCAGCGTGGGGAGTAGCGGGAGCAGCGAGCAGTACTTC. Residues: CSVGSSGSSEQYF.